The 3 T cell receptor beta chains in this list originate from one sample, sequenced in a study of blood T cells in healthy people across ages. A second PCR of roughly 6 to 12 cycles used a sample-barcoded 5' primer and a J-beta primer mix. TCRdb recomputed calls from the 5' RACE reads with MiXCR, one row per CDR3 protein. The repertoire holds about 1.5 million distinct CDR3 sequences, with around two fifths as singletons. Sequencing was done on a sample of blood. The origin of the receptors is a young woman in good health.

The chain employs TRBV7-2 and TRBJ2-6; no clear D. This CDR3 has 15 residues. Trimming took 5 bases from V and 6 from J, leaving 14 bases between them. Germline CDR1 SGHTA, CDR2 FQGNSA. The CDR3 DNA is TGTGCCAGCAGCCCCCTTTCACCCCTGGCCAACGTCCTGACTTTC. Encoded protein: CASSPLSPLANVLTF.

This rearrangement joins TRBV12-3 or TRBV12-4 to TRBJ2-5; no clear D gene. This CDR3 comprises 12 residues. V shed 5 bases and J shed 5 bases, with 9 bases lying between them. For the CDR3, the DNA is TGTGCCAGCAGTCCTATAGAGGAGACCCAGTACTTC. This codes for CASSPIEETQYF.

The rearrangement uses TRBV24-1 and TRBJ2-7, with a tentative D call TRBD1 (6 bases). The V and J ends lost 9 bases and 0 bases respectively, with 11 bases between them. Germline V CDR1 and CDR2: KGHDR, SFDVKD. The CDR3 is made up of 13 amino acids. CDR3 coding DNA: TGTGCCACCGAGGACAGTTTCTCCTACGAGCAGTACTTC. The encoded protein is CATEDSFSYEQYF.